This T cell receptor (beta chain) came from a study of T cells expressing NK-cell markers. This CDR3 spans 15 amino acids. Germline loops: CDR1 MNHNS, CDR2 SASEGT. One entry per CDR3 protein, without DNA, is what TCRdb gives after re-calling the 5' RACE reads. The repertoire table contains around 180,000 distinct CDR3 sequences. The sample was blood T cells: a sorted CD56 or NKG2C T cell subset, CD4+ or CD8+ T cells, or bulk PBMC T cells (not recorded which). The source of this sequence is a man aged 18 to 69 in good health. The chain uses TRBV6-1 and TRBJ1-1; TCRdb picks TRBD1, but there is no DNA to check that call. The chain's CDR3 is CASSPLVIMNTEAFF.